One and the same sample provided the 31 T cell receptor beta chains below, sequenced in a study of response to subunit inactivated influenza vaccine. TCRdb redid the calling of the RT-PCR reads with MiXCR, one entry per CDR3 protein. The sample has about 300,000 distinct CDR3 sequences; roughly 20% are singletons. The specimen comprised PBMCs from blood, sampled approximately 20 months after vaccination. The receptors were gathered from a man between 50 and 75 years old who received an inactivated influenza vaccine.

This clonotype came up a few times. V usage is TRBV5-5 and J usage is TRBJ2-1; TRBD1 matches 9 bases. The germline V gene has CDR1 SGHKS and CDR2 YYEKEE (reference sequence). The length of the CDR3 is 15 residues. V lost 5 bases, J lost 7 bases, and 10 bases stayed unmatched. CDR3 region: CASRTGTGMFNEQFF. DNA of the CDR3: TGTGCCAGCAGAACCGGGACAGGGATGTTTAATGAGCAGTTCTTC. Combining the CDR3 with reference TRBV5-5 and TRBJ2-1 gives the whole variable domain DAGVTQSPTHLIKTRGQQVTLRCSPISGHKSVSWYQQVLGQGPQFIFQYYEKEERGRGNFPDRFSARQFPNYSSELNVNALLLGDSALYLCASRTGTGMFNEQFFGPGTRLTVL.

Only a few counts were recorded for this clonotype. The chain uses TRBV6-5 and TRBJ2-5, with D possibly matching TRBD2 (7 bases). Germline CDR1 and CDR2: MNHEY and SVGAGI. There are 15 residues in the CDR3. V dropped 2 bases and J dropped 5 bases, with 15 bases sitting between them. Here the CDR3 DNA reads TGTGCCAGCAGTTACGGGTGGGGGGGCCTTGAGACCCAGTACTTC. Amino acids: CASSYGWGGLETQYF.

There are a few counts of this clonotype. This rearrangement joins TRBV29-1 to TRBJ1-2, with TRBD1 identical over 12 bases. CDR3 length: 13 amino acids. V dropped 4 bases and J dropped 8; count of bases not matched to a gene: 5. Germline CDR1 and CDR2: SQVTM and ANQGSEA. The CDR3 bases are TGCAGCGTTGGGGACAGGGGGCGCGAAGGCTACACCTTC. This sequence encodes CSVGDRGREGYTF.

This clonotype has more than one count but fewer than ten. This chain joins TRBV6-1 and TRBJ1-2; D remains ambiguous. This CDR3 spans 16 amino acids. V was shortened by 6 bases and J by 0 bases, with 17 bases between the two germline ends. The germline V gene has CDR1 MNHNS and CDR2 SASEGT. The CDR3 protein is CASSKTSLLTNYGYTF. The CDR3 DNA reads as TGTGCCAGCAGCAAGACGTCACTACTAACTAACTATGGCTACACCTTC.

The chain employs TRBV10-3 and TRBJ2-2; TRBD1 matches 8 bases. Germline CDR1 ENHRY, CDR2 SYGVKD. V shed 4 bases, J shed 5 bases, and the junction held 6 bases outside the gene matches. This CDR3 comprises 15 residues. For the CDR3, the DNA is TGTGCCATCAGTGGACAGGGGAAAGGAACCGGGGAGCTGTTTTTT. It specifies CAISGQGKGTGELFF.

This chain joins TRBV10-3 and TRBJ2-7; D could derive from TRBD1 or TRBD2 (5 bases each). Germline V gene lookup returns CDR1 ENHRY and CDR2 SYGVKD. V was trimmed by 0 bases and J by 3 bases, leaving 12 bases between them. This CDR3 is 15 amino acids long. For the CDR3, the DNA is TGTGCCATCAGTGAGTCGACAAAGAGGGGCTACGAGCAGTACTTC. Translation gives CAISESTKRGYEQYF.

This clonotype was observed at least ten times. V usage is TRBV12-3 or TRBV12-4 and J usage is TRBJ1-5, with a weak D call TRBD1 (5 bases). Trimming took 4 bases from V and 0 from J, leaving 10 bases between them. CDR3 size: 15 residues. The CDR3 bases are TGTGCCAGCAGTTCGACCAGGGATAGCAATCAGCCCCAGCATTTT. Translation: CASSSTRDSNQPQHF.

This chain joins TRBV11-2 and TRBJ2-1, with D possibly being TRBD1 (6 bases). The CDR3 is 13 residues long. Germline V CDR1 and CDR2: SGHAT, FQNNGV. V dropped 4 bases and J dropped 8 bases, with 12 bases sitting between them. This CDR3 reads CASSSNRADEQFF. In nucleotides, the CDR3 is TGTGCCAGCAGCTCCAACAGGGCAGATGAGCAGTTCTTC.

This clonotype has more than one count but fewer than ten. The V and J genes are TRBV10-2 and TRBJ2-5; 10 bases match TRBD1. Unmatched junction bases numbered 8, after V lost 2 bases and J lost 5 bases. The CDR3 consists of 16 residues. In germline, CDR1 is WSHSY, CDR2 SAAADI. CDR3 nucleotides: TGCGCCAGCAGTGAGCTAAGACAGGGGGCTTTGGAGACCCAGTACTTC. Its translation: CASSELRQGALETQYF.

This clonotype was found a few times. J is TRBJ1-2 and V is TRBV7-2; no clear D gene. The CDR3 is made up of 14 amino acids. In germline, CDR1 is SGHTA, CDR2 FQGNSA. V shed 3 bases and J shed 0 bases, with 8 bases lying between them. In DNA form, the CDR3 reads TGTGCCAGCAGCTTCTTGGTAGCTAACTATGGCTACACCTTC. Translated, it gives CASSFLVANYGYTF.

In this sample, this clonotype turned up a few times. The rearrangement joins TRBV6-5 to TRBJ1-2; 8 bases line up with TRBD1. Trimming at V came to 0 bases and at J to 3 bases, leaving 3 bases not matched to a gene. This CDR3 comprises 15 residues. Germline assignment: CDR1 MNHEY and CDR2 SVGAGI. CDR3: CASSYSTGGDYGYTF. CDR3 DNA: TGTGCCAGCAGTTACTCCACAGGGGGGGACTATGGCTACACCTTC.

As concerns this clonotype: A much larger clone lies one base from this, so it may be a read error. The rearrangement links TRBV6-1 to TRBJ1-5; tentative D call: TRBD1 (6 bases). Germline-derived CDR1 and CDR2 are MNHNS and SASEGT. This CDR3 has 13 residues. The CDR3 sequence: CASRSTGYQAQHF. Written as DNA, the CDR3 is TGTGCCAGCAGGTCGACAGGTTATCAGGCCCAGCATTTT.

The chain recombines TRBV20-1 with TRBJ1-5; tentatively, D is TRBD1 (5 bases). The CDR3 length is 14 residues. V was cut by 3 bases and J by 1 base, with 10 bases left in between. CDR1 is DFQATT and CDR2 is SNEGSKA in the germline V gene (reference sequence). The CDR3 DNA reads TGCAGTGCTAGTAAGGGACCCAGCAATCAGCCCCAGCATTTT. Its protein product is CSASKGPSNQPQHF.

This clonotype was detected ten times or more. CDR3 region: CASSRGPGLIVGQPQHF. In DNA, the CDR3 is TGCGCCAGCAGCCGAGGACCGGGACTCATAGTAGGTCAGCCCCAGCATTTT. This chain uses TRBV4-1 with TRBJ1-5; possibly TRBD1 for D (5 bases). V dropped 4 bases and J dropped 6 bases, with 22 bases sitting between them. CDR1 is MGHRA, CDR2 YSYEKL, per germline. This CDR3 is built from 17 residues.

There are a few counts of this clonotype. This rearrangement joins TRBV24-1 to TRBJ2-1, with TRBD1 identical over 8 bases. CDR3 length: 14 amino acids. V trimming: 4 bases; J trimming: 15 bases; junction bases outside the gene matches: 13. CDR1 KGHDR and CDR2 SFDVKD come from the germline V gene. The CDR3 loop is CATSEGGTGGWRFF. The CDR3 DNA is TGTGCCACCAGTGAGGGCGGAACAGGGGGGTGGCGGTTCTTC.

This clonotype was picked up a small number of times. J is TRBJ1-1 and V is TRBV25-1, with 11 positions matching TRBD1. Unmatched junction bases numbered 5, after V lost 6 bases and J lost 5 bases. The CDR3 loop spans 14 amino acids. Germline V gives CDR1 MGHDK, CDR2 SYGVNS. The CDR3 spells CASRTGTGGTEAFF. The CDR3 DNA reads TGTGCCAGCAGAACCGGGACAGGGGGGACTGAAGCTTTCTTT. The whole variable domain, filled in from reference TRBV25-1 and TRBJ1-1, reads EADIYQTPRYLVIGTGKKITLECSQTMGHDKMYWYQQDPGMELHLIHYSYGVNSTEKGDLSSESTVSRIRTEHFPLTLESARPSHTSQYLCASRTGTGGTEAFFGQGTRLTVV.

The chain is built from TRBV7-2 and TRBJ1-5; D is possibly TRBD1 (5 bases). Germline loops: CDR1 SGHTA, CDR2 FQGNSA. V was trimmed by 5 bases and J by 10 bases, leaving 12 bases between them. The CDR3 consists of 12 residues. The CDR3 bases are TGTGCCAGCAGCAACAGGCCGGGTCCCCAGCATTTT. Amino acid sequence: CASSNRPGPQHF.

V and J are TRBV19 and TRBJ2-3; D is uncertain. V lost 7 bases and J lost 4, with 9 bases in between. CDR1 and CDR2 (germline): LNHDA, SQIVND (reference sequence). The CDR3 consists of 12 residues. The CDR3 DNA sequence: TGTGCCAGTAACTCGGACGCAGATACGCAGTATTTT. This gives the protein CASNSDADTQYF. Full variable domain (missing parts from reference TRBV19 and TRBJ2-3): DGGITQSPKYLFRKEGQNVTLSCEQNLNHDAMYWYRQDPGQGLRLIYYSQIVNDFQKGDIAEGYSVSREKKESFPLTVTSAQKNPTAFYLCASNSDADTQYFGPGTRLTVL.

V is TRBV5-6 and J is TRBJ2-1; D may be TRBD2 (6 bases). V lost 7 bases to trimming and J lost 3 bases, with 20 bases between them. In germline, CDR1 is SGHDT, CDR2 YYEEEE. The CDR3 runs 16 residues. In DNA, the CDR3 is TGTGCCAGCCTACTTACTACGGCGGGAAGCTACAATGAGCAGTTCTTC. Its protein is CASLLTTAGSYNEQFF.

The chain joins TRBV19 to TRBJ1-1; the D gene is possibly TRBD1 (5 bases). CDR1 LNHDA and CDR2 SQIVND come from the germline V gene (reference sequence). CDR3 length: 14 residues. V shed 3 bases and J shed 4 bases, with 12 bases lying between them. The DNA for the CDR3 is TGTGCCAGTAGTATGAGGGGCTATAGCACTGAAGCTTTCTTT. Its translation: CASSMRGYSTEAFF. The full variable domain, rest sourced from reference TRBV19 and TRBJ1-1, is DGGITQSPKYLFRKEGQNVTLSCEQNLNHDAMYWYRQDPGQGLRLIYYSQIVNDFQKGDIAEGYSVSREKKESFPLTVTSAQKNPTAFYLCASSMRGYSTEAFFGQGTRLTVV.

This rearrangement joins TRBV29-1 to TRBJ2-5; 9 nucleotides agree with TRBD2. Germline CDR1 reads SQVTM; CDR2 reads ANQGSEA. Germline trimming cut 2 bases from V and 5 bases from J; bases unmatched to any gene: 6. This CDR3 has 14 amino acids. The CDR3 spells CSVESQREDETQYF. In DNA, the CDR3 is TGCAGCGTTGAATCCCAGCGGGAGGATGAGACCCAGTACTTC.

The chain employs TRBV7-9 and TRBJ2-5; TRBD2 matches at 10 bases. In germline, CDR1 is SEHNR, CDR2 FQNEAQ (reference sequence). CDR3 length: 16 residues. After removal of 4 bases from V and 4 bases from J, the junction contained 9 bases not matched to a gene. This CDR3 reads CASSWTGEREGETQYF. CDR3 sequence (DNA): TGTGCCAGCAGCTGGACCGGCGAGCGGGAGGGAGAGACCCAGTACTTC.

This clonotype came up a few times. This chain links TRBV5-1 with TRBJ1-1, with D possibly being TRBD1 (6 bases). The germline gives CDR1 SGHRS, CDR2 YFSETQ. The CDR3 spans 14 residues. V was shortened by 1 base and J by 6 bases, with 13 bases between the two germline ends. The CDR3 here is CASSLRTAGAEAFF. The CDR3 nucleotides read TGCGCCAGCAGCTTGCGGACAGCGGGCGCTGAAGCTTTCTTT.

This clonotype was recorded a few times. The chain has TRBV5-1 and TRBJ2-7; D may be TRBD1 (5 bases). V lost 0 bases, J lost 2 bases, and 18 bases lay in between. Germline V gives CDR1 SGHRS, CDR2 YFSETQ. CDR3 size: 17 residues. CDR3: CASSLAPFAREAYEQYF. The CDR3 nucleotides are TGCGCCAGCAGCTTGGCTCCCTTTGCCAGGGAAGCCTACGAGCAGTACTTC.

This clonotype was seen a few times. The chain couples TRBV18 to TRBJ1-1, with 8 bases matching TRBD1. The CDR3 spans 15 residues. The junction had 4 bases not matched to a gene; V was cut back by 0 bases and J by 4 bases. Germline V gives CDR1 KGHSH, CDR2 LQKENI. The CDR3, as DNA: TGTGCCAGCTCACCACCGACAGGGGTCGGCACTGAAGCTTTCTTT. Encoded protein: CASSPPTGVGTEAFF.

This clonotype was picked up many times. The chain is built from TRBV20-1 and TRBJ1-3; TRBD1 might be the D (6 bases). Germline loops: CDR1 DFQATT, CDR2 SNEGSKA (reference sequence). The CDR3 has 15 residues. The V and J ends lost 0 bases and 3 bases respectively, with 12 bases between them. The CDR3 bases are TGCAGTGCTAGAGATCAAGGGGGGTATGGAAACACCATATATTTT. Protein sequence: CSARDQGGYGNTIYF.

This clonotype was counted between two and nine times. The rearrangement joins TRBV2 to TRBJ2-3; D gene uncertain. CDR1 SNHLY and CDR2 FYNNEI come from the germline V gene. The CDR3 is 16 amino acids. The V end was cut by 0 bases, the J end by 7 bases, with 17 bases between. This CDR3 reads CASSEAQGSSAYTQYF. The CDR3 coding sequence is TGTGCCAGCAGTGAAGCCCAAGGGTCTAGTGCATATACGCAGTATTTT.

This clonotype was counted a few times. The V and J genes are TRBV20-1 and TRBJ1-1; D is unclear. CDR1 and CDR2 (germline): DFQATT, SNEGSKA (reference sequence). Trimming stripped 1 base from V and 0 bases from J, with 12 bases between. This CDR3 contains 15 residues. The chain's CDR3 is CSARGEKNMNTEAFF. In nucleotides, the CDR3 is TGCAGTGCTAGAGGGGAAAAGAATATGAACACTGAAGCTTTCTTT.

This clonotype occurred a few times. The J gene is TRBJ1-1, the V gene TRBV3-1; tentative D call: TRBD1 (6 bases). The germline CDR1 and CDR2 sequences are LGHDT and YNNKEL (reference sequence). The germline V and J ends were trimmed by 1 base and 1 base, with 10 bases remaining between them. The CDR3 covers 15 residues. CDR3 DNA sequence: TGTGCCAGCAGCCAAGCAGGGGTGGAGAACACTGAAGCTTTCTTT. Its translation: CASSQAGVENTEAFF.

In its sample, this clonotype was seen a few times. The chain links TRBV14 to TRBJ1-5; TRBD1 might be the D (6 bases). Trimming shortened V by 1 base and J by 4 bases, and 32 bases separated the two germline ends. CDR3 length: 22 residues. CDR1 and CDR2 from the germline V gene are SGHDN and FVKESK. CDR3 sequence (DNA): TGTGCCAGCAGCCAAGTTCCACAAAGCCCGGACGGGGGGCTTCTAGCTAATCAGCCCCAGCATTTT. It encodes CASSQVPQSPDGGLLANQPQHF.

The chain links TRBV10-3 to TRBJ2-1, with TRBD1 identical over 10 bases. Per germline, CDR1 ENHRY and CDR2 SYGVKD. The CDR3 has 13 amino acids. The J segment lost 7 bases and the V segment lost 6 bases, leaving 3 bases of the junction unmatched. CDR3 bases: TGTGCCATCAGGCCGGGACAGGGGAATGAGCAGTTCTTC. It is translated as CAIRPGQGNEQFF.